Below, 9 T cell receptor beta chains from the same sample are listed, as sequenced in a study of PD-1 blockade in classical Hodgkin lymphoma. All patients experienced relapse after autologous stem cell transplantation, and brentuximab vedotin exposure was variable. Data came from immunoSEQ multiplex PCR; TCRdb stores just in-frame clones and leaves some out. Of 90,000 to 120,000 clones listed, about nine tenths are singletons. This material consisted of peripheral blood mononuclear cells (PBMCs), taken before the second cycle of nivolumab. The receptors shown here come from a human donor with classical Hodgkin lymphoma.

The chain couples TRBV6-1 to TRBJ1-1; D is ambiguous. Germline V gives CDR1 MNHNS, CDR2 SASEGT. The CDR3 covers 14 residues. The V and J ends lost 4 bases and 2 bases respectively, with 11 bases between them. The CDR3 sequence is CASSVRVINTEAFF. In DNA, the CDR3 is TGTGCCAGCAGTGTTAGGGTGATAAACACTGAAGCTTTCTTT.

The chain has TRBV4-1 and TRBJ1-1, with D perhaps matching TRBD1 (6 bases). The CDR3 totals 16 residues. Per germline, CDR1 MGHRA and CDR2 YSYEKL. The ends were cut back, 0 bases at V and 7 bases at J, with 18 bases in the middle. The CDR3 loop reads CASSQEGRAGVGEAFF. The CDR3 bases are TGCGCCAGCAGCCAAGAGGGCAGGGCAGGGGTGGGTGAAGCTTTCTTT.

The V call is TRBV30, the J call TRBJ2-1, with unresolved D. Trimming shortened V by 2 bases and J by 10 bases, and 12 bases separated the two germline ends. Looked up from germline, CDR1 is GTSNPN and CDR2 is SVGIG (reference sequence). The CDR3 contains 12 residues. CDR3 DNA: TGTGCCTGGAGTCATGGAAGGGCAGAGCAGTTCTTC. Translated, it gives CAWSHGRAEQFF.

V gene TRBV5-4 combines with J gene TRBJ1-1; 8 nucleotides align to TRBD1. Losses at the gene ends were 3 bases for V and 10 bases for J; bases not matched to a gene: 11. This CDR3 has 14 residues. CDR1 and CDR2 from the germline V gene are SGHNT and YYREEE (reference sequence). In DNA form, the CDR3 reads TGTGCCAGCAGCTCGGACCAGACAGGGGCGCGAGCTTTCTTT. Its translation is CASSSDQTGARAFF.

The J gene is TRBJ2-1, the V gene TRBV30; no definite D call. The CDR3 has 12 amino acids. Trimming removed 0 bases from V and 6 bases from J, with 6 bases in between. Germline V gene sequence: CDR1 GTSNPN, CDR2 SVGIG (reference sequence). In DNA form, the CDR3 reads TGTGCCTGGAGTGTACGGATCAATGAGCAGTTCTTC. It translates to CAWSVRINEQFF.

CDR3 sequence (DNA): TGCGCCAGCAGCGACAACCCCTACGAGCAGTACTTC. Amino acid sequence: CASSDNPYEQYF. The rearrangement links TRBV10-2 to TRBJ2-7, with D unresolved. This CDR3 is 12 amino acids long. Germline V gene lookup returns CDR1 WSHSY and CDR2 SAAADI. The ends were cut back, 6 bases at V and 2 bases at J, with 8 bases in the middle.

The chain couples TRBV19 to TRBJ2-1; weak D call: TRBD2 (6 bases). The CDR3 is 15 amino acids. The germline V gene encodes CDR1 LNHDA and CDR2 SQIVND (reference sequence). The germline V and J ends were trimmed by 1 base and 8 bases, with 15 bases remaining between them. The CDR3 spells CASSIAPGSTDEQFF. The CDR3 coding sequence is TGTGCCAGTAGTATAGCCCCCGGGAGTACGGATGAGCAGTTCTTC.

J is TRBJ1-3 and V is TRBV5-4, with TRBD1 identical over 8 bases. Trimming cost V 3 bases and J 3 bases; bases outside gene matches: 5. The CDR3 contains 15 residues. Germline CDR1 SGHNT, CDR2 YYREEE (reference sequence). CDR3 in amino acids: CASSSGGQNGNTIYF. The CDR3, as DNA: TGTGCCAGCAGCTCAGGGGGCCAGAATGGAAACACCATATATTTT.

The J gene is TRBJ2-5, the V gene TRBV7-6; no firm D call. Germline CDR1 is SGHVS and CDR2 is FNYEAQ. The V and J ends lost 5 bases and 5 bases respectively, with 6 bases between them. This CDR3 has 11 residues. As DNA, the CDR3 is TGTGCCAGCAGCCCAAAGGAGACCCAGTACTTC. This translates into CASSPKETQYF.